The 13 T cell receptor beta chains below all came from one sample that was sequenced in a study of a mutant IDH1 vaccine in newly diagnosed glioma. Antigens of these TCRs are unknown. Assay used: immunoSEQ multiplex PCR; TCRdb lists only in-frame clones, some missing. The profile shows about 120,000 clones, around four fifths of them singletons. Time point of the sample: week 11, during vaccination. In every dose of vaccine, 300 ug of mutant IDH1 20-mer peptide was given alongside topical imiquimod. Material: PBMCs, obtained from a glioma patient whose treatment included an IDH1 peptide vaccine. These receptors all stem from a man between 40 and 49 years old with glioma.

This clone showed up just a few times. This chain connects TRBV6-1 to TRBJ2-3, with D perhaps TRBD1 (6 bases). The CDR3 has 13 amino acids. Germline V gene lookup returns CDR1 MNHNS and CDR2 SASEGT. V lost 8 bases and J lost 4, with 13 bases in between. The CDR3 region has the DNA TGTGCCAGCTCCCCAGGGGAACCAGATACGCAGTATTTT. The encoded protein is CASSPGEPDTQYF.

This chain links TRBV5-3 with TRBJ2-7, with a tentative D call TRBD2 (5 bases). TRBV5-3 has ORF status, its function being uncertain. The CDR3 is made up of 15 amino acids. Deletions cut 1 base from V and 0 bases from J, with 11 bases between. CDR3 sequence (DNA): TGTGCCAGAAGCTTGCACCTAGCCGGCTCCTACGAGCAGTACTTC. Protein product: CARSLHLAGSYEQYF.

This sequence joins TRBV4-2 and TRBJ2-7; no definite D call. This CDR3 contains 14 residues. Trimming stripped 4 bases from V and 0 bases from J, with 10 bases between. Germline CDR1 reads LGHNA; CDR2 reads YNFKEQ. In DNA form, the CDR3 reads TGTGCCAGCAGCCGGGATCCTAGCTCCTACGAGCAGTACTTC. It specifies CASSRDPSSYEQYF.

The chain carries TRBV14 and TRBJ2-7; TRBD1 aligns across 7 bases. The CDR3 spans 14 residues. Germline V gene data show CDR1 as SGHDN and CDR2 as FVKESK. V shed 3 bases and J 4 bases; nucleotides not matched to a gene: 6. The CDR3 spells CASSQGVRGYEQYF. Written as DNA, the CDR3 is TGTGCCAGCAGCCAGGGGGTCAGGGGGTACGAGCAGTACTTC.

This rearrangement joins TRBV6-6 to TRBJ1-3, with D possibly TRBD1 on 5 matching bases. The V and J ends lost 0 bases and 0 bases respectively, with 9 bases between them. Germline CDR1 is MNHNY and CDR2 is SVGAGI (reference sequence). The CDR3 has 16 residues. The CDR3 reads CASSYSSGGSGNTIYF. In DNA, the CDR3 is TGTGCCAGCAGTTACTCGAGCGGGGGCTCTGGAAACACCATATATTTT.

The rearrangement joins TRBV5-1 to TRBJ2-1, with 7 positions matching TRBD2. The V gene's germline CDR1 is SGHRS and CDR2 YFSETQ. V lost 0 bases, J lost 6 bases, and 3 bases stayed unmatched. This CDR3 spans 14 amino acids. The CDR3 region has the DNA TGCGCCAGCAGCTTGGGGACTAGGGGCAATGAGCAGTTCTTC. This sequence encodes CASSLGTRGNEQFF.

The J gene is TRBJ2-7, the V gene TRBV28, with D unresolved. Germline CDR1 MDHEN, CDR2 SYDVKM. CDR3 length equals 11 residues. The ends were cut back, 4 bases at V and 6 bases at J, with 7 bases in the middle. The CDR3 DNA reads TGTGCCAGCAGTTCTTATCCCGAGCAGTACTTC. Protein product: CASSSYPEQYF.

CDR3 loop: CASSLPIFGGELFF. The CDR3 DNA follows: TGTGCCAGCAGCTTACCCATCTTTGGGGGGGAGCTGTTTTTT. The chain combines TRBV7-9 with TRBJ2-2; the D is unclear. V lost 2 bases, J lost 8 bases, and 12 bases lay in between. Germline CDR1 SEHNR, CDR2 FQNEAQ (reference sequence). The CDR3 covers 14 residues.

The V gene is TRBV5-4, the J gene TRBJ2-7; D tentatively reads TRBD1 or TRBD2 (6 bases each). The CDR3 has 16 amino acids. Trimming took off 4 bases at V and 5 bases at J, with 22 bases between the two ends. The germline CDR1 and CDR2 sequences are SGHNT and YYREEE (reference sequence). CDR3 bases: TGTGCCAGCAGCCCCGCACCGGGGGCGCTACGTAACGAGCAGTACTTC. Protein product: CASSPAPGALRNEQYF.

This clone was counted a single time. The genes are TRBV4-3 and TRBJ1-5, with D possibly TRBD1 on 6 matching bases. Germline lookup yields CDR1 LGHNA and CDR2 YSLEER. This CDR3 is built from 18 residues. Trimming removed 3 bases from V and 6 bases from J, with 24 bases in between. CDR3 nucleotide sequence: TGCGCCAGCAGCCAGGCATATGGGCGTGGGGGGCTTAGTCAGCCCCAGCATTTT. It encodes CASSQAYGRGGLSQPQHF.

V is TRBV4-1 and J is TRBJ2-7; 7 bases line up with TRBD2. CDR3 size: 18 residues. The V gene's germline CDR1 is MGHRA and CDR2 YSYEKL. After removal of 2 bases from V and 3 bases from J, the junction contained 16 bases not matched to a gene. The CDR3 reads CASSQFLSGMERIYEQYF. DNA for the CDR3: TGCGCCAGCAGCCAATTCTTAAGCGGGATGGAGCGCATCTACGAGCAGTACTTC.

CDR3 residues: CASESGLITQYF. The CDR3, as DNA: TGTGCCAGTGAATCGGGGCTCATTACGCAGTATTTT. The chain recombines TRBV2 with TRBJ2-3, with D perhaps assigned TRBD1 or TRBD2 (5 bases each). Per the germline V gene, CDR1 is SNHLY and CDR2 is FYNNEI. The CDR3 is made up of 12 amino acids. V dropped 9 bases and J dropped 8 bases, with 15 bases sitting between them. Looking up the rest from reference TRBV2 and TRBJ2-3 gives the full variable domain: EPEVTQTPSHQVTQMGQEVILRCVPISNHLYFYWYRQILGQKVEFLVSFYNNEISEKSEIFDDQFSVERPDGSNFTLKIRSTKLEDSAMYFCASESGLITQYFGPGTRLTVL.

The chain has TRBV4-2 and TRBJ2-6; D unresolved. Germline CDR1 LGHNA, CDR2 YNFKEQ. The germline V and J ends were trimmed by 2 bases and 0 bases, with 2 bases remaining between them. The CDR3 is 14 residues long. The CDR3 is CASSQNSGANVLTF. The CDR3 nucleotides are TGTGCCAGCAGCCAAAACTCTGGGGCCAACGTCCTGACTTTC.